A selection of T cell receptor beta chains follows, all from one sample in a study of chemoradiotherapy in HPV16-positive cancers. Profiling relied on immunoSEQ multiplex PCR, and the TCRdb table lists in-frame clones only, not all of them. The sample lists 6,600 or so clones; roughly nine tenths were seen once. The material was tumor tissue, obtained from a patient who underwent chemoradiotherapy. Receptors originate from a human donor with HPV-associated anogenital cancer. Each CDR3 is given with its conserved first and last residue. The D gene is left open where the match is weak. Only some rows state a clone size, as once, few, many or a class for expanded clones.

>NA|once|TRBV6-1|TRBJ1-6
CASSEVGSPLHF
TGTGCCAGCAGTGAAGTGGGTTCACCCCTCCACTTT
>NA|once|TRBV19|TRBJ2-7
CASSMDSGSYEQYF
TGTGCCAGTAGTATGGACTCGGGAAGCTACGAGCAGTACTTC
>TRBD2|NA|TRBV7-3|TRBJ2-1
CASSLTSSGYNEQFF
TGTGCCAGCAGCTTAACCAGTAGCGGGTACAATGAGCAGTTCTTC
>TRBD2|NA|TRBV9|TRBJ2-3
CASSRLAGVDTQYF
TGTGCCAGCAGCAGACTAGCGGGAGTAGATACGCAGTATTTT
>TRBD2|NA|TRBV11-3|TRBJ2-1
CASSPYRTSGRPYNEQFF
TGTGCCAGCAGCCCCTACAGGACTAGCGGGAGGCCCTACAATGAGCAGTTCTTC
>NA|few|TRBV11-2|TRBJ1-3
CASSLAGPGNTIYF
TGTGCCAGCAGCTTAGCCGGACCGGGAAACACCATATATTTT
>NA|NA|TRBV6-4|TRBJ1-4
CASSDRVIGPFF
TGTGCCAGCAGTGACAGGGTAATCGGCCCTTTTTTT
>NA|NA|TRBV6-6|TRBJ1-1
CASSYDRGTEAFF
TGTGCCAGCAGTTACGATCGGGGGACGGAAGCTTTCTTT
>TRBD1|NA|TRBV11-3|TRBJ1-1
CASSLRGTAHEAFF
TGTGCCAGCAGCTTACGGGGGACAGCCCATGAAGCTTTCTTT
>NA|NA|TRBV18|TRBJ1-1
CASSPYQGNTEAFF
TGTGCCAGCTCACCATATCAAGGGAACACTGAAGCTTTCTTT
>NA|NA|TRBV30|TRBJ2-5
CAWSVLRARAQETQYF
TGTGCCTGGAGTGTACTAAGAGCGCGGGCTCAAGAGACCCAGTACTTC
>TRBD2|NA|TRBV9|TRBJ2-7
CASSARPGTSGSYEQYF
TGTGCCAGCAGCGCCCGACCCGGGACTAGCGGGAGTTACGAGCAGTACTTC
>NA|NA|TRBV5-1|TRBJ1-1
CASSVSGRTQNTEAFF
TGCGCCAGCAGCGTCTCCGGGAGGACACAGAACACTGAAGCTTTCTTT
>NA|NA|TRBV19|TRBJ1-4
CASSTRSDEKLFF
TGTGCCAGTAGTACCCGGTCCGATGAAAAACTGTTTTTT
>NA|once|TRBV9|TRBJ2-1
CASSTDNEQFF
TGTGCCAGCAGTACTGACAATGAGCAGTTCTTC
>TRBD2|NA|TRBV5-5|TRBJ2-7
CASSHSGIGLYEQYF
TGTGCCAGCAGTCACAGCGGGATAGGGCTTTACGAGCAGTACTTC
>TRBD1|NA|TRBV6-1|TRBJ2-5
CASRPGTAYQETQYF
TGTGCCAGCAGGCCCGGGACAGCGTACCAAGAGACCCAGTACTTC
>NA|NA|TRBV7-3|TRBJ2-1
CASSPTRSSSYNEQFF
TGTGCCAGCAGCCCCACGCGGTCCAGCTCCTACAATGAGCAGTTCTTC
>NA|NA|TRBV6-1|TRBJ2-1
CASSEGAFSYNEQFF
TGTGCCAGCAGTGAAGGCGCCTTCTCCTACAATGAGCAGTTCTTC
>NA|few|TRBV18|TRBJ2-3
CASSPMVISRDADTQYF
TGTGCCAGCTCACCTATGGTCATAAGTCGCGACGCAGATACGCAGTATTTT
>NA|NA|TRBV21-1|TRBJ2-7
CASSKGPRDCRTNEQYF
TGTGCCAGCAGCAAAGGGCCCCGGGACTGCCGGACCAACGAGCAGTACTTC
>NA|NA|TRBV10-3|TRBJ2-2
CAIRLPAGELFF
TGTGCCATCAGACTCCCAGCTGGGGAGCTGTTTTTT
>NA|once|TRBV6-6|TRBJ1-5
CASSYSWDQPQHF
TGTGCCAGCAGTTATAGCTGGGATCAGCCCCAGCATTTT
>NA|NA|TRBV7-9|TRBJ2-3
CASSFGGVGDTQYF
TGTGCCAGCAGCTTTGGGGGCGTGGGAGATACGCAGTATTTT
>NA|NA|TRBV7-2|TRBJ2-6
CASSQRGGSGANVLTF
TGTGCCAGCAGCCAAAGGGGGGGGTCTGGGGCCAACGTCCTGACTTTC
>NA|NA|TRBV13|TRBJ2-2
CASRPGPNGELFF
TGTGCCAGTCGGCCAGGACCCAACGGGGAGCTGTTTTTT
>NA|NA|TRBV29-1|TRBJ2-5
CSGGSPVGETQYF
TGCAGCGGTGGGTCCCCTGTGGGAGAGACCCAGTACTTC
>NA|NA|TRBV5-6|TRBJ1-6
CASSSREGGPLHF
TGTGCCAGCAGCTCCCGTGAGGGAGGGCCCCTCCACTTT
>TRBD2|NA|TRBV6-1|TRBJ2-1
CASCPASGSRGEQFF
TGTGCCAGCTGCCCGGCTAGCGGGAGTAGAGGTGAGCAGTTCTTC